This T cell receptor beta chain emerged from a study of technical replicates of blood from a handful of donors. Looked up from germline, CDR1 is MGHDK and CDR2 is SYGVNS. The V end was cut by 1 base, the J end by 0 bases, with 9 bases between. The length of the CDR3 is 15 residues. Method: immunoSEQ multiplex PCR; TCRdb's copy keeps in-frame clones and lacks some. The profile shows around 100,000 clones, more than 85% of them singletons. The genes are TRBV25-1 and TRBJ1-1; no clear D. The receptor comes from a human donor in good health. The sequenced sample was T cells isolated from PBMCs. The CDR3 is CASSESRRMNTEAFF. CDR3 DNA sequence: TGTGCCAGCAGTGAATCACGCAGAATGAACACTGAAGCTTTCTTT.